Sequencing of this T cell receptor beta chain was carried out in a study of OX40 agonist ivuxolimab in advanced cancers. At the level of the study: Partial responses occurred in three patients (one hepatocellular carcinoma, two cutaneous melanoma).

Generated by immunoSEQ multiplex PCR, the TCRdb table keeps only in-frame clones and is missing some. Here the sample spans roughly 80,000 clones, about 82% being singletons. The investigators sampled blood at baseline, at cycle 4 day 1, and at cycle 7 day 1. Sequences were derived from CD4+ or CD8+ T cells sorted from blood, sampled in a trial of the OX40 agonist ivuxolimab. This clonotype originated in an adult with an advanced solid tumor such as melanoma, head and neck, liver or kidney cancer.

CDR3 protein: CASSYTRPNSPLHF. The CDR3 DNA reads TGTGCCAGCAGTTACACAAGACCTAATTCACCCCTCCACTTT. V usage is TRBV6-5 and J usage is TRBJ1-6; D unresolved. CDR1 MNHEY and CDR2 SVGAGI come from the germline V gene. The V and J ends lost 2 bases and 6 bases respectively, with 8 bases between them. There are 14 residues in the CDR3.